Here is one T cell receptor (beta chain) with its context. The antigen this receptor binds is unknown. Per-base quality was not reported, and no clone a single base away is much larger than it. This sample was taken from a study of OX40 agonist ivuxolimab in advanced cancers. Regarding the research as a whole: Ivuxolimab was a fully human IgG2 agonistic monoclonal antibody targeting the costimulatory receptor OX40 (CD134). Intravenous ivuxolimab was administered to patients every 2 weeks at six dose levels: 0.01, 0.1, 0.3, 1.5, 3 and 10 mg/kg. Of the roughly 51 dose-escalation patients, hepatocellular carcinoma was present in approximately 20, melanoma in around 15, renal cell carcinoma in 9 and head and neck cancer in 9. In the dose-escalation cohort, approximately 83% of patients were male, and the mean age was approximately 60 years with a range of about 23 to 79. Patients were allowed to have had prior anti-PD-1, anti-PD-L1 or anti-CTLA-4 therapy, and approximately 40% of the dose-escalation patients had previously received checkpoint inhibitors. Partial responses occurred in three dose-escalation patients: two with cutaneous melanoma and one with hepatocellular carcinoma. Peripheral TCRbeta sequencing aimed to test whether ivuxolimab altered TCR sequence diversity and caused clonal T-cell expansion. The paper covers the monotherapy dose-escalation part of the phase I ivuxolimab trial, which included N ≈ 50 patients. Broad study findings and their caveats: The antigen specificity of the peripheral T cells that underwent clonal expansion was not determined. Clonal expansion of both CD4+ and CD8+ blood T cells was observed from baseline to week 6 at doses 0.1 to 3.0 mg/kg. In the 0.1-3.0 mg/kg groups, partial responders were among the patients with the lowest normalized peripheral clonal expansion, particularly in CD8+ T cells. After ivuxolimab, more expanded clones were found on average in CD8+ T cells than in CD4+ T cells. Low levels of normalized T-cell clonal expansion were also shown by some nonresponding patients.

Genomic DNA was isolated from the sorted cells so that the TCRbeta CDR3 region could be sequenced. TCRbeta CDR3 regions were sequenced using the immunoSEQ Assay. As stored in TCRdb, this immuneACCESS dataset retains in-frame rearrangements with V and J assigned. A fraction of the clones does not appear; measured against another copy, unresolved V genes explain less than half of the discrepancy, and the remainder lacks a known reason. This sample has 95,000 to 150,000 clones in its table, and 80% to 95% of those were observed once. The top ten constitute over 0.15% of the sample. Patients with a history of autoimmune disease or receiving systemic immunosuppression were excluded from the trial. Peripheral blood for TCR sequencing was collected from all dose cohorts at baseline, on cycle 4 day 1, and on cycle 7 day 1. The samples were taken from a phase I, first-in-human, multicenter, open-label dose-escalation trial of ivuxolimab. Adults with locally advanced or metastatic melanoma, renal cell, hepatocellular, or head and neck squamous cell carcinoma were enrolled in the trial. CD4+ and CD8+ T cells were sorted separately from peripheral blood before TCR sequencing.

This TCR came from an adult with an advanced solid tumor such as melanoma, head and neck, liver or kidney cancer. The sequences come from CD4+ or CD8+ T cells sorted from blood, collected in a trial of the OX40 agonist ivuxolimab.

The nucleotide sequence is TGTGCCACCAGCAGAGACCGACTAGCGGGAGTGTTGGATGAGCAGTTCTTC. Protein translation: CATSRDRLAGVLDEQFF. The chain joins TRBV15 to TRBJ2-1, and TRBD2 aligns with 12 junction nucleotides. The V end gives up 0 bases and the J end 8 bases, leaving 8 bases in the junction not matched to a gene. From the cysteine up to the phenylalanine, the CDR3 has a length of 17 residues. CDR3 DNA is the only sequence kept; it has 51 bases, read in frame from the first base. Per the germline V gene (reference sequence), LNHNV is the CDR1 and YYDKDF is the CDR2.